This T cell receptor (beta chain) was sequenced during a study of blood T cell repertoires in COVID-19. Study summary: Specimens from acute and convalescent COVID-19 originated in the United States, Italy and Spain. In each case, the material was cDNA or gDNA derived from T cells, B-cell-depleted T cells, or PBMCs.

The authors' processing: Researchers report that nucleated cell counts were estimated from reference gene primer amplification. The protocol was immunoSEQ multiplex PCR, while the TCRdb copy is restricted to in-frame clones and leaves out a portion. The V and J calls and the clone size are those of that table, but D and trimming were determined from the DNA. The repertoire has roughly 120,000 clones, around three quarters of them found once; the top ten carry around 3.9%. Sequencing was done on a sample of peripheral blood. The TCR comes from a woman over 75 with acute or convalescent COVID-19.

This CDR3 reads CATSRDHREGQPQHF. CDR3 bases: TGTGCCACCAGCAGAGATCACAGGGAGGGTCAGCCCCAGCATTTT. This sequence joins TRBV15 and TRBJ1-5; possible D gene TRBD1, 6 bases. The V end lost 0 bases, the J end lost 6 bases, and 12 bases lay between the germline ends. The CDR3 is made up of 15 amino acids. Per the germline V gene, CDR1 is LNHNV and CDR2 is YYDKDF (reference sequence).